Below, 22 T cell receptor beta chains from the same sample are listed, as sequenced in a study of shared clonotypes between healthy human individuals. Sequencing used immunoSEQ multiplex PCR; TCRdb keeps in-frame clones, though not all of them. The repertoire holds 2.5 million or so clones, with over 85% as singletons. The material sequenced was naive CD4+ T cells sorted from blood. Subset denoted: CD45RA+ positively selected. The source is a man younger than 35 in good health.

The rearrangement links TRBV30 to TRBJ1-4, with D maybe TRBD1 (6 bases). Trimming shortened V by 4 bases and J by 4 bases, and 16 bases separated the two germline ends. CDR1 and CDR2 (germline): GTSNPN, SVGIG (reference sequence). The CDR3 is 15 residues long. The DNA of the CDR3 is TGTGCCTGGACCAGGGGTAGCGGATTTAATGAAAAACTGTTTTTT. Translated: CAWTRGSGFNEKLFF.

About this clone: Within the sample, other DNA sequences also encode this same CDR3. V gene TRBV6-5 combines with J gene TRBJ2-1, with no clear D. The CDR3 extends over 11 amino acids. Germline V gene data show CDR1 as MNHEY and CDR2 as SVGAGI. V was pared by 5 bases and J by 5 bases, with 4 bases between. The CDR3 is CASSRHNEQFF. In nucleotides, the CDR3 is TGTGCCAGCAGTCGACACAATGAGCAGTTCTTC.

In the case of this clone: Other DNA sequences of this sample code for an identical CDR3. The chain has TRBV19 and TRBJ2-3; TRBD2 is a possible D gene (5 bases). Trimming left V 2 bases short and J 1 base short, with 10 bases between. The CDR3 contains 15 residues. CDR1 and CDR2 from the germline V gene are LNHDA and SQIVND (reference sequence). Written as DNA, the CDR3 is TGTGCCAGTAGTATAAGTGGGAGAGGCACAGATACGCAGTATTTT. Amino acid sequence: CASSISGRGTDTQYF.

Concerning this clone itself: Other DNA sequences from this sample encode an identical CDR3 as well. This chain connects TRBV5-1 to TRBJ2-6, with 7 bases fitting TRBD2. The CDR3 extends over 16 amino acids. The trim removed 0 bases at V and 1 base at J, leaving 1 base unmatched. The V gene's germline CDR1 is SGHRS and CDR2 YFSETQ. CDR3 sequence: CASSLASGSGANVLTF. DNA for the CDR3: TGCGCCAGCAGCTTGGCTAGCGGTTCTGGGGCCAACGTCCTGACTTTC.

The rearrangement links TRBV14 to TRBJ1-6; D is undetermined. Germline loops: CDR1 SGHDN, CDR2 FVKESK. V shed 0 bases and J shed 10 bases, with 10 bases lying between them. CDR3 length: 14 residues. The CDR3 loop is CASSQDSARSPLHF. The DNA for the CDR3 is TGTGCCAGCAGCCAAGATTCCGCGAGGTCACCCCTCCACTTT.

This chain links TRBV7-2 with TRBJ2-1; 11 bases line up with TRBD2. CDR1 and CDR2 from the germline V gene are SGHTA and FQGNSA. The CDR3 length is 16 residues. Unmatched junction bases numbered 4, after V lost 3 bases and J lost 3 bases. The CDR3 coding sequence is TGTGCCAGCAGCTTTGGACTAGCGGGTGGCTACAATGAGCAGTTCTTC. It yields the protein CASSFGLAGGYNEQFF.

CDR3 sequence: CASSPNRLAGGAQTQYF. The CDR3 nucleotides read TGTGCCAGCTCACCTAATCGTCTTGCAGGGGGCGCGCAGACCCAGTACTTC. This sequence joins TRBV18 and TRBJ2-5, with TRBD1 identical over 8 bases. The CDR3 sequence is 17 residues long. From germline, CDR1 is KGHSH and CDR2 LQKENI. V trimming: 3 bases; J trimming: 6 bases; junction bases outside the gene matches: 15.

Turning to this clone: In the same sample, other DNA sequences code for this CDR3. The genes are TRBV18 and TRBJ2-7, with 8 positions matching TRBD1. This CDR3 contains 13 residues. CDR1 and CDR2 from the germline V gene are KGHSH and LQKENI. V shed 3 bases and J 3 bases; nucleotides not matched to a gene: 1. The CDR3 region is CASSPGQVYEQYF. The CDR3 DNA reads as TGTGCCAGCTCACCGGGACAGGTCTACGAGCAGTACTTC.

CDR3 sequence: CASSLGQGTTFTEAFF. The CDR3 nucleotides are TGTGCCAGTAGTTTGGGACAGGGAACTACATTCACTGAAGCTTTCTTT. The V call is TRBV19, the J call TRBJ1-1; 9 bases fit TRBD1. The CDR3 consists of 16 residues. Unmatched junction bases numbered 11, after V lost 5 bases and J lost 4 bases. Germline lookup yields CDR1 LNHDA and CDR2 SQIVND (reference sequence).

The chain uses TRBV11-2 and TRBJ2-5; 7 bases map to TRBD2. The length of the CDR3 is 15 residues. Losses at the gene ends were 0 bases for V and 5 bases for J; bases not matched to a gene: 6. Germline loops: CDR1 SGHAT, CDR2 FQNNGV. CDR3 sequence (DNA): TGTGCCAGCAGCTTAGATCAAAAGGGAGGGGAGACCCAGTACTTC. Amino acid sequence: CASSLDQKGGETQYF.

Regarding this clone: The same CDR3 is also encoded by other DNA sequences in this sample. This chain connects TRBV4-2 to TRBJ2-3; tentatively, D is TRBD1 or TRBD2 (5 bases each). There are 15 residues in the CDR3. In germline, CDR1 is LGHNA, CDR2 YNFKEQ. The V gene lost 1 base and the J gene lost 0 bases, with 8 bases spanning the gap. CDR3 amino acids: CASSQAGQSTDTQYF. CDR3 DNA sequence: TGTGCCAGCAGCCAAGCGGGGCAGAGCACAGATACGCAGTATTTT.

The chain has TRBV5-1 and TRBJ2-3; 11 bases match TRBD2. Losses at the gene ends were 3 bases for V and 2 bases for J; bases not matched to a gene: 11. Germline CDR1 and CDR2: SGHRS and YFSETQ. This CDR3 has 18 residues. The chain's CDR3 is CASSSPRLAGGPTDTQYF. CDR3 coding DNA: TGCGCCAGCAGCTCGCCCCGTCTAGCGGGAGGTCCCACAGATACGCAGTATTTT.

This clone appeared a few times. The V call is TRBV30, the J call TRBJ1-2; D unresolved. V was pared by 0 bases and J by 10 bases, with 12 bases between. Germline V gene sequence: CDR1 GTSNPN, CDR2 SVGIG (reference sequence). This CDR3 is 12 amino acids long. Here the CDR3 reads CAWSVGREDYTF. CDR3 nucleotide sequence: TGTGCCTGGAGTGTAGGAAGGGAAGACTACACCTTC. The full variable domain, completed using reference TRBV30 and TRBJ1-2, is SQTIHQWPATLVQPVGSPLSLECTVEGTSNPNLYWYRQAAGRGLQLLFYSVGIGQISSEVPQNLSASRPQDRQFILSSKKLLLSDSGFYLCAWSVGREDYTFGSGTRLTVV.

This chain connects TRBV27 to TRBJ2-7; D perhaps matches TRBD1 (6 bases). The germline CDR1 and CDR2 sequences are MNHEY and SMNVEV (reference sequence). V lost 4 bases and J lost 0, with 13 bases in between. The CDR3 covers 15 residues. The CDR3 here is CASSSTVGHSYEQYF. CDR3 DNA: TGTGCCAGCAGTTCTACGGTGGGACACTCCTACGAGCAGTACTTC.

The chain employs TRBV6-1 and TRBJ2-5; 7 bases agree with TRBD2. This CDR3 spans 14 amino acids. CDR1 and CDR2 from the germline V gene are MNHNS and SASEGT. The V and J ends lost 4 bases and 1 base, in that order; junction bases with no gene match: 3. This chain's CDR3 is CASSASGGQETQYF. As DNA, the CDR3 is TGTGCCAGCAGTGCTTCGGGGGGCCAAGAGACCCAGTACTTC.

The rearrangement links TRBV12-2 to TRBJ2-1; the table's D call of TRBD2 was not tested on the DNA. TRBV12-2 is recorded as a pseudogene. The CDR3 consists of 14 residues. CDR3 protein: CASRLAGGRDEQFF. CDR3 DNA sequence: TGTGCAAGTCGCTTAGCTGGCGGGAGAGATGAGCAGTTCTTC.

Details on this clone: Other DNA sequences of this sample code for an identical CDR3. This sequence joins TRBV4-3 and TRBJ2-7; D uncertain. The length of the CDR3 is 13 residues. V lost 0 bases to trimming and J lost 4 bases, with 7 bases between them. Germline V gene sequence: CDR1 LGHNA, CDR2 YSLEER. CDR3 loop: CASSQEVGYEQYF. CDR3 bases: TGCGCCAGCAGCCAAGAGGTGGGGTACGAGCAGTACTTC.

CDR3 sequence: CASSRTSGTGELFF. The CDR3 DNA reads TGTGCCAGCAGTCGGACTAGCGGGACCGGGGAGCTGTTTTTT. The V gene is TRBV9, the J gene TRBJ2-2, with 11 bases fitting TRBD2. Germline assignment: CDR1 SGDLS and CDR2 YYNGEE. The CDR3 loop spans 14 amino acids. The V segment lost 5 bases and the J segment 5 bases; nucleotides outside the gene matches: 2.

The CDR3 nucleotides are TGCGCCAGCAGCCAAGATCATGGGGGAGTCAATGAGCAGTTCTTC. This sequence encodes CASSQDHGGVNEQFF. V is TRBV4-1 and J is TRBJ2-1; D may correspond to TRBD1 or TRBD2 (5 bases each). The V end lost 0 bases, the J end lost 6 bases, and 12 bases lay between the germline ends. Germline V gene lookup returns CDR1 MGHRA and CDR2 YSYEKL. The CDR3 runs 15 residues.

Notes on this clone: The same CDR3 is also encoded by other DNA sequences in this sample. V usage is TRBV5-1 and J usage is TRBJ1-1; D ambiguous. CDR3 length: 13 residues. Per the germline V gene, CDR1 is SGHRS and CDR2 is YFSETQ. Trimming shortened V by 4 bases and J by 0 bases, and 7 bases separated the two germline ends. Written as DNA, the CDR3 is TGCGCCAGCAGCCTTGAAATGAACACTGAAGCTTTCTTT. Translating gives CASSLEMNTEAFF.

The V call is TRBV5-1, the J call TRBJ2-7, with D perhaps matching TRBD1 (6 bases). This CDR3 comprises 13 residues. Trimming took 5 bases from V and 0 from J, leaving 9 bases between them. From germline, CDR1 is SGHRS and CDR2 YFSETQ. The chain's CDR3 is CASRGDNSYEQYF. The CDR3, as DNA: TGCGCCAGCAGAGGGGACAACTCCTACGAGCAGTACTTC.

This clone has just one count. V and J are TRBV21-1 and TRBJ1-5. TRBV21-1 is a pseudogene locus. This CDR3 comprises 14 residues. The CDR3 coding sequence is TGTGCCAGCAGCAAAGGACCTACGAATCAGCCCCAGCATTTT. Translation: CASSKGPTNQPQHF.